This record concerns one T cell receptor beta chain sequence. The antigen it recognizes is unknown. The input lacks base qualities; no much larger clone sits a single base away. This sample was taken from a study of T-cell memory formation after mild COVID-19 (dated by TCRdb to the early 2020s). Notes on the research overall: Most TCR sequence clusters were specific to one of the two donors. Two young, previously healthy adult volunteers, one female and one male, were included in the cohort. T-cell clones expanding and contracting after mild COVID-19 in a couple of donors were tracked by longitudinal TCRalpha and TCRbeta repertoire sequencing. The research as a whole found: Clones that contracted from day 15 to 85 showed balanced CD4/CD8 phenotypes, whereas a second wave of clones that expanded from day 15 to 37 leaned towards CD4+. Some responding clones were detected in pre-infection memory, which suggested that pre-existing cross-reactive memory T cells had joined the SARS-CoV-2 response. The second-wave clones that peaked on day 37 were not confirmed to be SARS-CoV-2 specific. Contracting CD4+ clones appeared mostly in the CM and EM memory subsets, whereas CD8+ clones were enriched in EMRA. Only two mild cases were covered in the study, and larger cohorts including severe cases with pre-infection samples were considered necessary.

PBMCs were isolated by Ficoll-Paque density gradient centrifugation. The reads were generated on an Illumina NovaSeq 6000. cDNA libraries for TCRalpha and TCRbeta were prepared by 5'RACE using constant-segment primers, with sample barcodes and unique molecular identifiers added. Trizol reagent was used to extract RNA from every sample. Library amplification was performed in two PCR steps, and a second sample barcode and Illumina TruSeq adapters were introduced in the second step. Libraries were sequenced on an Illumina NovaSeq with 2 x 150 bp paired-end reads. The authors' pipeline ran thus. Reads were demultiplexed and collapsed into UMI-guided consensus sequences with migec v1.2.7. Using mixcr v2.1.11, the UMI consensuses were aligned to TRA and TRB V and J templates and assembled into clonotypes. A clonotype was counted as expanded or contracted only if both edgeR and NoisET called the change significant, with noise models trained on biological replicates. For edgeR calls, a false discovery rate-adjusted p below 0.01 and a log2 fold-change threshold of 1 were applied. As an exploratory analysis of dynamics, max-normalized trajectories of the 1000 most abundant clonotypes were examined by PCA with hierarchical clustering. Separately sequenced CD4+ and CD8+ repertoires were used to assign the CD4 or CD8 phenotype of responding clones. The public sequencing data were trimmed at Q25 with fastp and processed into clonotypes with MiXCR by TCRdb, which kept only in-frame beta chains. When rows share a CDR3 protein, they turn into one entry using the most common DNA and genes. The V and J calls and clone size are TCRdb's, not the authors'. In all, the sample holds some 62,000 distinct CDR3 sequences, and over 8.5% of those were seen once. The ten top clones hold around 1.2% of the sample.

For CDR1 and CDR2, the germline V gene lists SGHRS and YFSETQ. The CDR3 goes from the cysteine to the phenylalanine over 14 residues. Kept here is only the CDR3 DNA, which spans 42 bases and is read in frame from base 1. V trim: 2 bases; J trim: 9 bases; unmatched bases: 8. This clonotype was obtained from a man aged 18 to 30 who had mild COVID-19 (a few samples of this study predate the infection). The sample titles of this study are shuffled in the database, so cell type and time point are left out; the donor was told from shared clones. The rearranged chain carries TRBV5-1 and TRBJ2-1; 7 central nucleotides agree with TRBD1. Material for sequencing was PBMCs or a T cell subset sorted from them (not recorded which). This receptor has the CDR3 CASSFQQGSGEQFF. The DNA sequence is TGCGCCAGCAGCTTCCAACAGGGGTCGGGTGAGCAGTTCTTC. Beyond the CDR3, the reference TRBV5-1 and TRBJ2-1 genes provide the residues; the full variable domain reads: KAGVTQTPRYLIKTRGQQVTLSCSPISGHRSVSWYQQTPGQGLQFLFEYFSETQRNKGNFPGRFSGRQFSNSRSEMNVSTLELGDSALYLCASSFQQGSGEQFFGPGTRLTVL.